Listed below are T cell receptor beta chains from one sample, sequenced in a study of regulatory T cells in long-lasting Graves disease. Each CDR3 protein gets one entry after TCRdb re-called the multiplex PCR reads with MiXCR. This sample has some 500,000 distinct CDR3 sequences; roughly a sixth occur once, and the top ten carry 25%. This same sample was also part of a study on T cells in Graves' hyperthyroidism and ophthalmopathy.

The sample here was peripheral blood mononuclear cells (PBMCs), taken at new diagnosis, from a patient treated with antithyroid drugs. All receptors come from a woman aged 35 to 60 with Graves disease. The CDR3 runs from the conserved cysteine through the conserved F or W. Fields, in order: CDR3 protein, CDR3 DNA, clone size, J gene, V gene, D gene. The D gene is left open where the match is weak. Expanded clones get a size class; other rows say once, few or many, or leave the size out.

CDR3: CASSVYREYGYTF; DNA: TGTGCCAGCAGCGTCTACAGAGAATATGGCTACACCTTC; size: few; J: TRBJ1-2; V: TRBV6-1; D: NA
CDR3: CASFRAGRGNEQFF; DNA: TGTGCCTCATTCAGGGCAGGGAGGGGCAATGAGCAGTTCTTC; size: many; J: TRBJ2-1; V: TRBV2; D: TRBD2
CDR3: CAWITGGSMNTEAFF; DNA: TGTGCCTGGATAACAGGGGGCTCCATGAACACTGAAGCTTTCTTT; size: many; J: TRBJ1-1; V: TRBV30; D: TRBD1
CDR3: CSVVGANTGELFF; DNA: TGCAGCGTTGTAGGGGCGAACACCGGGGAGCTGTTTTTT; size: few; J: TRBJ2-2; V: TRBV29-1; D: NA
CDR3: CASSPRDRVDGNTIYF; DNA: TGTGCCAGCTCACCTAGGGACAGGGTGGACGGAAACACCATATATTTT; size: NA; J: TRBJ1-3; V: TRBV18; D: TRBD1
CDR3: CSVREGGADIQYF; DNA: TGCAGCGTTCGGGAGGGCGGAGCTGACATTCAGTACTTC; size: many; J: TRBJ2-4; V: TRBV29-1; D: TRBD2
CDR3: CSVIRTYPGDEQFF; DNA: TGCAGCGTGATTCGGACGTATCCGGGGGATGAGCAGTTCTTC; size: few; J: TRBJ2-1; V: TRBV29-1; D: NA
CDR3: CASSLGVSGTDTQYF; DNA: TGTGCCAGCAGCTTAGGGGTTAGCGGCACAGATACGCAGTATTTT; size: NA; J: TRBJ2-3; V: TRBV7-2; D: NA
CDR3: CASSLGRATNEKLFF; DNA: TGTGCCAGCAGCTTGGGACGCGCAACTAATGAAAAACTGTTTTTT; size: NA; J: TRBJ1-4; V: TRBV5-4; D: NA
CDR3: CASSFTASNQPQHF; DNA: TGTGCCAGTAGTTTTACCGCAAGCAATCAGCCCCAGCATTTT; size: NA; J: TRBJ1-5; V: TRBV19; D: NA
CDR3: CSVGPSTGGYTF; DNA: TGCAGCGTTGGACCCAGTACAGGAGGCTACACCTTC; size: NA; J: TRBJ1-2; V: TRBV29-1; D: NA
CDR3: CASLRGAGADTQYF; DNA: TGTGCCAGCCTGCGGGGGGCGGGCGCAGATACGCAGTATTTT; size: NA; J: TRBJ2-3; V: TRBV6-2/TRBV6-3; D: TRBD2
CDR3: CASIPAGLTTNTEAFF; DNA: TGTGCCTCCATCCCCGCCGGGCTTACAACGAACACTGAAGCTTTCTTT; size: many; J: TRBJ1-1; V: TRBV5-5; D: NA
CDR3: CASSYRTVTGGEKLFF; DNA: TGTGCCAGCAGTTATAGGACAGTCACCGGGGGTGAAAAACTGTTTTTT; size: NA; J: TRBJ1-4; V: TRBV6-5; D: NA
CDR3: CASSQIPGGDGSPLHF; DNA: TGTGCCAGCAGCCAAATCCCCGGAGGGGATGGTTCACCCCTCCACTTT; size: many; J: TRBJ1-6; V: TRBV3-1; D: NA
CDR3: CASSGDRGATNEKLFF; DNA: TGTGCCAGCAGCGGGGACAGGGGGGCAACTAATGAAAAACTGTTTTTT; size: few; J: TRBJ1-4; V: TRBV9; D: TRBD1
CDR3: CASNEPAGNTGELFF; DNA: TGTGCCAGCAATGAACCAGCGGGGAACACCGGGGAGCTGTTTTTT; size: many; J: TRBJ2-2; V: TRBV2; D: NA
CDR3: CAWRRTGNYEQYF; DNA: TGTGCCTGGAGGAGGACAGGGAACTACGAGCAGTACTTC; size: many; J: TRBJ2-7; V: TRBV30; D: TRBD1
CDR3: CSATRGYEQYF; DNA: TGCAGTGCTACCCGGGGGTACGAGCAGTACTTC; size: many; J: TRBJ2-7; V: TRBV20-1; D: NA
CDR3: CSAIRDINQPKHF; DNA: TGCAGTGCTATCCGGGACATTAATCAGCCCAAGCATTTT; size: NA; J: TRBJ1-5; V: TRBV20-1; D: NA